These 18 T cell receptor beta chains share one sample of origin, sequenced in a study of Graves' ophthalmopathy and Graves' hyperthyroidism. The TCR beta CDR3 regions underwent amplification from RNA transcripts. First-round RT-PCR employed HTBI primers, with a second-round multiplex PCR after it. Each CDR3 protein is one row after TCRdb ran MiXCR on the multiplex PCR reads. Here the sample spans about 620,000 distinct CDR3 sequences, 20% to 25% being singletons. The sequenced sample was peripheral blood. Source of these receptors: a woman aged 18-29 years with stable Graves' hyperthyroidism. Some clones in this sample may be carry-over from other donors' samples.

The chain links TRBV4-1 to TRBJ1-2; D gene uncertain. Between the trimmed V and J ends, which lost 0 bases and 4 bases, there was a span of 12 bases. The CDR3 has 15 residues. Germline CDR1 and CDR2: MGHRA and YSYEKL. CDR3 region: CASSQELQGSYGYTF. The DNA of the CDR3 is TGCGCCAGCAGCCAAGAATTACAAGGAAGCTATGGCTACACCTTC.

This clonotype has only a few counts. Just one base apart from a much larger clone, this may be a read error. The V and J genes are TRBV20-1 and TRBJ2-2; 11 nucleotides match TRBD2. Germline V gene data show CDR1 as DFQATT and CDR2 as SNEGSKA (reference sequence). Germline trimming cut 5 bases from V and 8 bases from J; bases unmatched to any gene: 10. CDR3 length equals 15 residues. The CDR3 loop is CSAQRASGRLGELFF. The CDR3 DNA reads as TGCAGTGCTCAAAGGGCTAGCGGGAGGCTGGGGGAGCTGTTTTTT.

This clonotype has ten or more counts. The V gene is TRBV19, the J gene TRBJ2-2, with D possibly TRBD2 on 6 matching bases. The CDR3 spans 13 residues. Trimming left V 7 bases short and J 5 bases short, with 11 bases between. The germline V gene has CDR1 LNHDA and CDR2 SQIVND (reference sequence). The DNA of the CDR3 is TGTGCCAGTATGCGGGATGAGACCGGGGAGCTGTTTTTT. Translated, it gives CASMRDETGELFF.

In its sample, this clonotype was seen many times. The rearrangement uses TRBV28 and TRBJ1-5, with no clear D. This CDR3 is built from 13 residues. CDR1 and CDR2 (germline): MDHEN, SYDVKM. V was trimmed by 3 bases and J by 4 bases, leaving 7 bases between them. The CDR3 DNA sequence: TGTGCCAGCAGTTTTAGCTGGAATCAGCCCCAGCATTTT. It is translated as CASSFSWNQPQHF.

V gene TRBV7-2 combines with J gene TRBJ2-7; perhaps TRBD1 as D (6 bases). CDR1 SGHTA and CDR2 FQGNSA come from the germline V gene. The CDR3 runs to 14 residues. V shed 2 bases and J shed 5 bases, with 13 bases lying between them. The CDR3 nucleotides are TGTGCCAGCAGCTTAATCGGTGGACAGAACGAGCAGTACTTC. The encoded protein is CASSLIGGQNEQYF.

V gene TRBV5-4 combines with J gene TRBJ1-1, with D possibly matching TRBD1 (6 bases). The length of the CDR3 is 15 residues. V was cut by 5 bases and J by 4 bases, with 18 bases left in between. Germline V gives CDR1 SGHNT, CDR2 YYREEE (reference sequence). CDR3 in DNA: TGTGCCAGCAGAGAGAAGGGGGGGGTGCGCACTGAAGCTTTCTTT. Its translation is CASREKGGVRTEAFF.

As for this clonotype: Just one base apart from a much larger clone, this may be a read error. This chain uses TRBV20-1 with TRBJ2-7; TRBD2 agrees at 7 bases. The CDR3 sequence is 14 residues long. Looked up from germline, CDR1 is DFQATT and CDR2 is SNEGSKA (reference sequence). CDR3 DNA sequence: TGCATTGCTACCGGGCGGGAGCTAAGGGACGAGCAGTACTTC. Encoded protein: CIATGRELRDEQYF.

This clonotype was found many times. This rearrangement joins TRBV12-3 or TRBV12-4 to TRBJ1-5, with no clear D. Trimming stripped 0 bases from V and 4 bases from J, with 4 bases between. The CDR3 runs 13 residues. CDR3 loop: CASSLAANQPQHF. CDR3 nucleotide sequence: TGTGCCAGCAGTTTAGCAGCGAATCAGCCCCAGCATTTT.

J is TRBJ2-7 and V is TRBV15; 9 nucleotides agree with TRBD1. Germline-derived CDR1 and CDR2 are LNHNV and YYDKDF (reference sequence). The CDR3 length is 13 residues. V trimming: 8 bases; J trimming: 12 bases; junction bases outside the gene matches: 14. The CDR3 coding sequence is TGTGCCACCTCGCCGGGACAGGGTACCGTAGCGTACTTC. It codes for CATSPGQGTVAYF.

The chain links TRBV6-5 to TRBJ2-5; TRBD2 matches at 8 bases. The CDR3 is 18 residues long. After removal of 2 bases from V and 2 bases from J, the junction contained 13 bases not matched to a gene. In germline, CDR1 is MNHEY, CDR2 SVGAGI. Here the CDR3 reads CASSYVQRGPGGQETQYF. CDR3 bases: TGTGCCAGCAGTTACGTCCAGCGGGGGCCTGGGGGACAAGAGACCCAGTACTTC.

This clonotype was detected many times. This chain joins TRBV2 and TRBJ1-6; D gene unclear. This CDR3 has 15 residues. V was shortened by 7 bases and J by 4 bases, with 14 bases between the two germline ends. Germline V gene lookup returns CDR1 SNHLY and CDR2 FYNNEI. For the CDR3, the DNA is TGTGCCAGCACCAACATCCGGGATTATAATTCACCCCTCCACTTT. Amino acid sequence: CASTNIRDYNSPLHF. The whole variable domain, remainder taken from reference TRBV2 and TRBJ1-6, is EPEVTQTPSHQVTQMGQEVILRCVPISNHLYFYWYRQILGQKVEFLVSFYNNEISEKSEIFDDQFSVERPDGSNFTLKIRSTKLEDSAMYFCASTNIRDYNSPLHFGNGTRLTVT.

The table lists this clonotype with many counts. The V gene is TRBV24-1, the J gene TRBJ2-3; D is undetermined. V dropped 6 bases and J dropped 2 bases, with 14 bases sitting between them. Germline-derived CDR1 and CDR2 are KGHDR and SFDVKD. The CDR3 sequence is 15 residues long. This chain's CDR3 is CATSKGPTPTDTQYF. CDR3 in DNA: TGTGCCACCAGTAAAGGGCCCACTCCCACAGATACGCAGTATTTT.

This clonotype was observed at least ten times. This rearrangement joins TRBV10-3 to TRBJ2-7; unclear D gene. V was clipped by 3 bases and J by 7 bases, with 7 bases between them. The CDR3 has 11 residues. Germline assignment: CDR1 ENHRY and CDR2 SYGVKD. The CDR3 sequence: CAISDDQEQYF. In DNA form, the CDR3 reads TGTGCCATCAGTGATGACCAGGAGCAGTACTTC.

Ten or more counts support this clonotype. This chain joins TRBV29-1 and TRBJ2-5; D may be TRBD1 (6 bases). V was trimmed by 7 bases and J by 2 bases, leaving 17 bases between them. The CDR3 spans 14 residues. Germline V gives CDR1 SQVTM, CDR2 ANQGSEA. The CDR3 protein is CSAPTGGGQETQYF. In DNA, the CDR3 is TGCAGCGCTCCGACAGGAGGAGGACAAGAGACCCAGTACTTC.

Many counts were recorded for this clonotype. This rearrangement joins TRBV6-1 to TRBJ2-5, with TRBD2 matching over 11 bases. In germline, CDR1 is MNHNS, CDR2 SASEGT. V lost 5 bases and J lost 1; bases outside the gene matches: 6. This CDR3 is built from 16 residues. The CDR3 protein is CASSQLAGVPQETQYF. The CDR3 coding sequence is TGTGCCAGCAGTCAACTAGCGGGGGTCCCCCAAGAGACCCAGTACTTC.

Comments on this clonotype: A much larger clone sits a single nucleotide away, making a read error possible. The chain uses TRBV6-4 and TRBJ1-2; no firm D call. Looked up from germline, CDR1 is MRHNA and CDR2 is SNTAGT. CDR3 size: 14 residues. Deletions cut 5 bases from V and 3 bases from J, with 13 bases between. The CDR3 sequence is CASSCSGRDYGYTF. In DNA form, the CDR3 reads TGTGCCAGCAGTTGCTCGGGGAGAGACTATGGCTACACCTTC.

This clonotype was detected ten times or more. This rearrangement joins TRBV29-1 to TRBJ2-5; D is undetermined. Germline V lookup: CDR1 SQVTM, CDR2 ANQGSEA. Trimming left V 1 base short and J 3 bases short, with 9 bases between. This CDR3 region has 13 residues. CDR3: CSVEVLRKETQYF. CDR3 bases: TGCAGCGTTGAAGTCCTCCGTAAAGAGACCCAGTACTTC.

At least ten counts were recorded for this clonotype. The chain has TRBV7-8 and TRBJ2-5; a weak D match, TRBD1 (6 bases). V lost 3 bases to trimming and J lost 5 bases, with 10 bases between them. Germline-derived CDR1 and CDR2 are SGHVS and FQNEAQ. This CDR3 region has 13 residues. Here the CDR3 reads CASSLDSLETQYF. The DNA of the CDR3 is TGTGCCAGCAGCTTGGACAGTCTGGAGACCCAGTACTTC. Filled out from reference TRBV7-8 and TRBJ2-5, the complete variable domain reads GAGVSQSPRYKVAKRGQDVALRCDPISGHVSLFWYQQALGQGPEFLTYFQNEAQLDKSGLPSDRFFAERPEGSVSTLKIQRTQQEDSAVYLCASSLDSLETQYFGPGTRLLVL.